The 5 T cell receptor beta chains given below trace back to one sample, sequenced in a study of blood T cell repertoires in COVID-19 (dated by TCRdb to 2020 to 2022). The method behind the library was the immunoSEQ multiplex PCR assay. The table was pulled from immuneACCESS by TCRdb, which kept in-frame rearrangements only. Such tables lose some clones; where checked, under half of the loss comes from unresolved V genes, and the rest has no known cause. The sample table shows about 250,000 clones, and around nine tenths are seen once. The ten biggest clones cover approximately 3.3% of the sample. Sequencing input: peripheral blood. The receptors originated from a man aged 18 to 29 with active or convalescent COVID-19.

The CDR3, as DNA: TGTGCCAGCAGCTTCCGGGACAGGGACACTGAAGCTTTCTTT. Translated: CASSFRDRDTEAFF. The J gene is TRBJ1-1, the V gene TRBV7-2; 9 nucleotides agree with TRBD1. The J segment lost 3 bases and the V segment lost 3 bases, leaving 2 bases of the junction unmatched. The CDR3 has 14 residues. Germline lookup yields CDR1 SGHTA and CDR2 FQGNSA.

J is TRBJ1-4 and V is TRBV27, with D possibly matching TRBD1 (5 bases). The V gene's germline CDR1 is MNHEY and CDR2 SMNVEV (reference sequence). Deletions cut 3 bases from V and 8 bases from J, with 16 bases between. The CDR3 loop spans 15 amino acids. The CDR3 protein is CASSFAWGPGEKLFF. The CDR3 DNA reads TGTGCCAGCAGTTTTGCGTGGGGCCCCGGCGAAAAACTGTTTTTT.

The J gene is TRBJ1-1, the V gene TRBV5-6, with D maybe TRBD1 (6 bases). Trimming stripped 2 bases from V and 3 bases from J, with 17 bases between. Germline V gives CDR1 SGHDT, CDR2 YYEEEE. The CDR3 sequence is 16 residues long. The CDR3: CASSFPGVGSDTEAFF. DNA of the CDR3: TGTGCCAGCAGCTTCCCAGGGGTTGGTTCGGACACTGAAGCTTTCTTT.

The V and J genes are TRBV18 and TRBJ2-1; TRBD1 aligns across 7 bases. The germline V gene has CDR1 KGHSH and CDR2 LQKENI. J lost 8 bases, V lost 6 bases, and 19 bases had no gene match. The CDR3 sequence is 17 residues long. CDR3 loop: CASSPKAGRGYGHEQFF. The CDR3 coding sequence is TGTGCCAGCTCCCCGAAAGCAGGCAGGGGGTACGGGCATGAGCAGTTCTTC.

V is TRBV7-9 and J is TRBJ2-1; D is perhaps TRBD2 (7 bases). The CDR3 length is 15 residues. The germline V and J ends were trimmed by 0 bases and 3 bases, with 9 bases remaining between them. Germline V gene data show CDR1 as SEHNR and CDR2 as FQNEAQ (reference sequence). The CDR3 DNA follows: TGTGCCAGCAGCTTAGCGGGGGGGCTCTACAATGAGCAGTTCTTC. It encodes CASSLAGGLYNEQFF.